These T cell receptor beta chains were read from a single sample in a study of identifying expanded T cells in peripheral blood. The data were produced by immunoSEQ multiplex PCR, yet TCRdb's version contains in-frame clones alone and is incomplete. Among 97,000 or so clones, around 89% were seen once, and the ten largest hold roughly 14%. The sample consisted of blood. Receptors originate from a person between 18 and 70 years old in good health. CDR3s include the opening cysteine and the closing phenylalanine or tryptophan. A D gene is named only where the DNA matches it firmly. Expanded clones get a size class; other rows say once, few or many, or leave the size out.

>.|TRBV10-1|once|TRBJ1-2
TGCGCCAGCAGTGATCTGGTCGGCTATGGCTACACCTTC
CASSDLVGYGYTF
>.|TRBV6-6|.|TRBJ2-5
TGTGCCAGCAGAGTAGACACTCGCCAGACCCAGTACTTC
CASRVDTRQTQYF
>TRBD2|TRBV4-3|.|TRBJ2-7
TGCGCCAGCAGTCCCGGGACTAGCGGGTACGAGCAGTACTTC
CASSPGTSGYEQYF
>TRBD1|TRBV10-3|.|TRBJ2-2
TGTGCCATCAGAAAGACAGGGGCGGACACCGGGGAGCTGTTTTTT
CAIRKTGADTGELFF
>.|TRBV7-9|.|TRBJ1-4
TGTGCCAGCAGCTTGCGAGGAGGGGGGGATGAAAAACTGTTTTTT
CASSLRGGGDEKLFF
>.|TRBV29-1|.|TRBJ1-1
TGCAGCGTTGAAAGTACTGGTACTGAAGCTTTCTTT
CSVESTGTEAFF
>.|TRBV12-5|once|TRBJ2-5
TGTGCTAGTCGGGGCCCTAGGGGGGAGACCCAGTACTTC
CASRGPRGETQYF
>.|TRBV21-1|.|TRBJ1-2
TGTGCCAGCAGCACCCCTTTGACGAACTATGGCTACACCTTC
CASSTPLTNYGYTF
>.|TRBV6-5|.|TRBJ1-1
TGTGCCAGCAGTCCAGCTGCTGCTGGGGGCACTGAAGCTTTCTTT
CASSPAAAGGTEAFF
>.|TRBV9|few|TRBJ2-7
TGTGCCAGCAGCGAAGGGACTGGGAGTTATTACGAGCAGTACTTC
CASSEGTGSYYEQYF
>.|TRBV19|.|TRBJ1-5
TGTGCCAGTAGCTTCGGGGGTTCGGGACTAGGGTACTATCAGCCCCAGCATTTT
CASSFGGSGLGYYQPQHF
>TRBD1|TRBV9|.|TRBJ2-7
TGTGCCAGCAGCGTCGGACAGGGGGTTCGCTACGAGCAGTACTTC
CASSVGQGVRYEQYF
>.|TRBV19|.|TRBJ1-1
TGTGCCAGTAGTATAGCATCGGGGGCTATGAACACTGAAGCTTTCTTT
CASSIASGAMNTEAFF
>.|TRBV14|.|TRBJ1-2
TGTGCCAGCAGCCTTCGGTCGCGCGGGGCTTATGGCTACACCTTC
CASSLRSRGAYGYTF
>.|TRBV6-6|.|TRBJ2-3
TGTGCCAGCAGTACTCTCAGCACAGATACGCAGTATTTT
CASSTLSTDTQYF
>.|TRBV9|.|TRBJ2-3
TGTGCCAGCAGCGTCCTGTCAATCGGCGCAGATACGCAGTATTTT
CASSVLSIGADTQYF
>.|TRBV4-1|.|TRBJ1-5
TGCGCCAGCAGCCAAGCCCAGGGACCTCAACATCAGCCCCAGCATTTT
CASSQAQGPQHQPQHF
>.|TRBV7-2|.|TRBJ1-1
TGTGCCAGCAGCTTAGTGGTCAGGCAGGCGACTGAAGCTTTCTTT
CASSLVVRQATEAFF
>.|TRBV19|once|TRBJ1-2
TGTGCCAGTAGTATCGGGGTGAACTATGGCTACACCTTC
CASSIGVNYGYTF
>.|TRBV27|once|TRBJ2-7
TGTGCCAGCAGTTTAAGGAGCCCCGGAGTCTACGAGCAGTACTTC
CASSLRSPGVYEQYF
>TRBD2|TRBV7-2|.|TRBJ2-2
TGTGCCAGCAGCTTAGAGGCAGCGGGAGGGCCTGGGACCGGGGAGCTGTTTTTT
CASSLEAAGGPGTGELFF
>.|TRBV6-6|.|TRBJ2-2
TGTGCCAGCACGGGGACCGGGGAGCTGTTTTTT
CASTGTGELFF
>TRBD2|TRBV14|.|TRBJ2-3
TGTGCCAGCAGCCGATCCTTTGGACTAGCGGGAGGTACGCAGTATTTT
CASSRSFGLAGGTQYF
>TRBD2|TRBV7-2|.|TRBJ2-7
TGTGCCAGCAGCGGGGAGGCGGGAGACCCGGGAGAGCAGTACTTC
CASSGEAGDPGEQYF
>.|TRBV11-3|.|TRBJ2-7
TGTGCCAGCAGCTTAGCCGAGCAGGAAGTACACGAGCAGTACTTC
CASSLAEQEVHEQYF
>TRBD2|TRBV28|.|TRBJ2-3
TGTGCCAGCAGCAGACTAGCGGGAGGGGTCACAGATACGCAGTATTTT
CASSRLAGGVTDTQYF
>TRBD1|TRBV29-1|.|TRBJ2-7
TGCAGCGTTGGAAGGGGGCCACAGGACACCTACTTC
CSVGRGPQDTYF
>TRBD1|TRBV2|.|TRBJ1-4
TGTGCCAGCAGTGAAAGGGGGACAGGGAGGAGTGAAAAACTGTTTTTT
CASSERGTGRSEKLFF
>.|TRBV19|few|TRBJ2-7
TGTGCCAGTAGTACCTACATCCTCGCGGGCGAGCAGTACTTC
CASSTYILAGEQYF
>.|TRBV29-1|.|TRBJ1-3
TGCAGCGTTGACGATGGGGGCGCTGGAAACACCATATATTTT
CSVDDGGAGNTIYF
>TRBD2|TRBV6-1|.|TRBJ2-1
TGTGCCAGCAAAGGACTAGCAGGGCTCAATGAGCAGTTCTTC
CASKGLAGLNEQFF